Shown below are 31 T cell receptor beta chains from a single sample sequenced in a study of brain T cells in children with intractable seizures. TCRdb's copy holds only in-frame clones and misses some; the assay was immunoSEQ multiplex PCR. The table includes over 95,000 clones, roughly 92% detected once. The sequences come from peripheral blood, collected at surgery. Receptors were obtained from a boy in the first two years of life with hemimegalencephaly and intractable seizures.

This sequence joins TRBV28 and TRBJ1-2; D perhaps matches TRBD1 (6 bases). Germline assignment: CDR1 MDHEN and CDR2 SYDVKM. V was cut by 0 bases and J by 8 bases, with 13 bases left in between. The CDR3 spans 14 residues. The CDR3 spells CASSLWLGAGGYTF. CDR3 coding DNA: TGTGCCAGCAGTTTATGGTTGGGGGCAGGCGGCTACACCTTC.

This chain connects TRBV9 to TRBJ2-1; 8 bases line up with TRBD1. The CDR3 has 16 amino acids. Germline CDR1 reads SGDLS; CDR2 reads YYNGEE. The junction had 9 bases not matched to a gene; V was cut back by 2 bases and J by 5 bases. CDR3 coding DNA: TGTGCCAGCAGCGTCCAAAAGGACAGGGCAAACAATGAGCAGTTCTTC. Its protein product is CASSVQKDRANNEQFF.

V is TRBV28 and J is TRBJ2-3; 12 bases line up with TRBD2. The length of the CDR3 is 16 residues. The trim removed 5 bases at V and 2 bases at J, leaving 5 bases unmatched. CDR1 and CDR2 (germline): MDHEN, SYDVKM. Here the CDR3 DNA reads TGTGCCAGCAGTCGCGGACTAGCGGGGTACACAGATACGCAGTATTTT. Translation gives CASSRGLAGYTDTQYF.

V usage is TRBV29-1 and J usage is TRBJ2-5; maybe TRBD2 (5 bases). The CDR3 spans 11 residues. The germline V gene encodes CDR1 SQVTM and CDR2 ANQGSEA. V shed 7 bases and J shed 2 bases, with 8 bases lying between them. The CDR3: CSGGPQETQYF. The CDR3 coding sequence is TGCAGCGGCGGGCCTCAAGAGACCCAGTACTTC.

CDR3: CASSEAGGSHQPQHF. In DNA form, the CDR3 reads TGTGCCAGCAGTGAAGCAGGGGGAAGCCATCAGCCCCAGCATTTT. This rearrangement joins TRBV6-1 to TRBJ1-5; the D gene is possibly TRBD1 (6 bases). The V end lost 0 bases, the J end lost 5 bases, and 11 bases lay between the germline ends. This CDR3 has 15 residues. The germline V gene encodes CDR1 MNHNS and CDR2 SASEGT.

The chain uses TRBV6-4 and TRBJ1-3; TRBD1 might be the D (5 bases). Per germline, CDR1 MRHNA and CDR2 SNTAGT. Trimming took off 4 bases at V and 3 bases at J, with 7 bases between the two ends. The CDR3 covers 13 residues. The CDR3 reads CASSGRVGNTIYF. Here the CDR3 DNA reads TGTGCCAGCAGTGGCAGGGTTGGAAACACCATATATTTT.

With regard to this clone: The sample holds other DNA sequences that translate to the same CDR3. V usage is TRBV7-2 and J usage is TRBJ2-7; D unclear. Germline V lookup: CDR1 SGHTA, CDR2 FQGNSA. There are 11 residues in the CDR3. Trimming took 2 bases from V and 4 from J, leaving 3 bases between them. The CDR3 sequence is CASSLSYEQYF. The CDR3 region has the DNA TGTGCCAGCAGCTTATCGTACGAGCAGTACTTC.

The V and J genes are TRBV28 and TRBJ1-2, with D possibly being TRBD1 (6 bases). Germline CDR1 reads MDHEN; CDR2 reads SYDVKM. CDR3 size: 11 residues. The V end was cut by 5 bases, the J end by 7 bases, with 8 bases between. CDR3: CASSGTSGYTF. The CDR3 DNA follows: TGTGCCAGCAGTGGGACATCTGGCTACACCTTC.

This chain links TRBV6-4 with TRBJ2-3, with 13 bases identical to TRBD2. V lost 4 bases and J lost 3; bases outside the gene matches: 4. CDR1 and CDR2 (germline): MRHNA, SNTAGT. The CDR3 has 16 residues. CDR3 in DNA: TGTGCCAGCAGTGGGACTAGCGGGAGTGGGACAGATACGCAGTATTTT. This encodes CASSGTSGSGTDTQYF.

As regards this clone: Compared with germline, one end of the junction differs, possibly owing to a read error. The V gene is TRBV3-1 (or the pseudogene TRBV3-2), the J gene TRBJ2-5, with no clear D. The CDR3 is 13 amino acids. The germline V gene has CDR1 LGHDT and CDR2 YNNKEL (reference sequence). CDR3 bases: TGTGTCAGCAGCTCTTGGGACCAAGAGACCCAGTACTTC. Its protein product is CVSSSWDQETQYF.

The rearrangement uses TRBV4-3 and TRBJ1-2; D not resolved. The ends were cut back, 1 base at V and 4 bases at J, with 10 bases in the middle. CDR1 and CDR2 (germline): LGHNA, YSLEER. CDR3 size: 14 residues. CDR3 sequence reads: CASSQGTVTYGYTF. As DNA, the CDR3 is TGCGCCAGCAGCCAAGGGACTGTAACCTATGGCTACACCTTC.

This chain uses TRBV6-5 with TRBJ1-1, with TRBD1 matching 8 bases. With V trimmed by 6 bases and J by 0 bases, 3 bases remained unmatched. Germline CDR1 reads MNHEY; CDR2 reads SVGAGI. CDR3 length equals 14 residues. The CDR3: CASRRQGMNTEAFF. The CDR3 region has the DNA TGTGCCAGCAGGAGACAGGGGATGAACACTGAAGCTTTCTTT.

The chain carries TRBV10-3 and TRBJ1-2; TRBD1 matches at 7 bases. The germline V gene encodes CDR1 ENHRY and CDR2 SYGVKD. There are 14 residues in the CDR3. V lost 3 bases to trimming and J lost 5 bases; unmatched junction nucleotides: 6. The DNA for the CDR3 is TGTGCCATCAGTGATCCCGGGACAGCGTATGGCTACACCTTC. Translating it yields CAISDPGTAYGYTF.

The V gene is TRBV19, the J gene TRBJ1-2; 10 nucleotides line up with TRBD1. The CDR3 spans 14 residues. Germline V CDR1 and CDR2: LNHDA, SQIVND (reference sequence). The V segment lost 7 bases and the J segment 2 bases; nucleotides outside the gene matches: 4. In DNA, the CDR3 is TGTGCCAGTAAGCCGGGACAGGGGAACTATGGCTACACCTTC. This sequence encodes CASKPGQGNYGYTF.

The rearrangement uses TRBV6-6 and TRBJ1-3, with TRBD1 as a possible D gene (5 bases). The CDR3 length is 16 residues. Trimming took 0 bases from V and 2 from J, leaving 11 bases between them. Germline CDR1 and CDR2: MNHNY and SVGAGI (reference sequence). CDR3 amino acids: CASSYSARAAGNTIYF. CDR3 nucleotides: TGTGCCAGCAGTTACTCGGCCAGGGCTGCTGGAAACACCATATATTTT.

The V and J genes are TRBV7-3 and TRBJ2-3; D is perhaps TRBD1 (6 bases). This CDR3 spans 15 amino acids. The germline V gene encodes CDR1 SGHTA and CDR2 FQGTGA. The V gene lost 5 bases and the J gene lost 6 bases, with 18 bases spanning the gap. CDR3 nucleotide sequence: TGTGCCAGCAGCCCACAGGGACCCAGCCCCGATACGCAGTATTTT. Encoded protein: CASSPQGPSPDTQYF.

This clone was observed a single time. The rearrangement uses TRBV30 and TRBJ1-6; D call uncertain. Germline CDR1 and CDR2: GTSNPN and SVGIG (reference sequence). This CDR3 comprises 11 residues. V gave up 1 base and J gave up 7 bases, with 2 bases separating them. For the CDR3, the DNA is TGTGCCTGGAGTGGCAATTCACCCCTCCACTTT. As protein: CAWSGNSPLHF.

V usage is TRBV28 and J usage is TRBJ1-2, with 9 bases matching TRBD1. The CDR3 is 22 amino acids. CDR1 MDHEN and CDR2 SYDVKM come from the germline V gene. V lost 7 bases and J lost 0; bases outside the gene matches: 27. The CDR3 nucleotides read TGTGCCAGCAACCTTGACCCGGGACAGGGTGGCCTTAGTAGTACACCTAACTATGGCTACACCTTC. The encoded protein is CASNLDPGQGGLSSTPNYGYTF.

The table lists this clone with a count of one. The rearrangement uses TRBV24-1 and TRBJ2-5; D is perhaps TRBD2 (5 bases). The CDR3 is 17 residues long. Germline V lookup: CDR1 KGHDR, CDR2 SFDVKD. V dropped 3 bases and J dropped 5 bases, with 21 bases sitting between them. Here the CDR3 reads CATSDPVPGVKVETQYF. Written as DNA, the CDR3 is TGTGCCACCAGTGATCCAGTCCCCGGGGTGAAAGTGGAGACCCAGTACTTC.

The CDR3 reads CASSSPGTSVTYEQYF. The CDR3 DNA reads as TGTGCCAGCAGCTCCCCCGGGACTAGCGTCACCTACGAGCAGTACTTC. The V gene is TRBV5-6, the J gene TRBJ2-7; 10 bases are a match to TRBD2. Germline CDR1 reads SGHDT; CDR2 reads YYEEEE. The CDR3 spans 16 residues. V lost 3 bases, J lost 2 bases, and 8 bases stayed unmatched.

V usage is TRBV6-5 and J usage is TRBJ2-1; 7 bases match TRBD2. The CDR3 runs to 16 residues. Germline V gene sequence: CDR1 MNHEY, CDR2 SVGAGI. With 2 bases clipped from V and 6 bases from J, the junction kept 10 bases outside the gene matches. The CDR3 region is CASSYRSRTSSNEQFF. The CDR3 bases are TGTGCCAGCAGTTACAGAAGTCGGACTAGTTCCAATGAGCAGTTCTTC.

This CDR3 reads CAGILASGIETQYF. Written as DNA, the CDR3 is TGTGCCGGGATACTGGCTAGCGGGATAGAGACCCAGTACTTC. The rearrangement joins TRBV30 to TRBJ2-5; 9 nucleotides match TRBD2. The germline V gene encodes CDR1 GTSNPN and CDR2 SVGIG (reference sequence). The junction had 11 bases not matched to a gene; V was cut back by 8 bases and J by 4 bases. The CDR3 runs 14 residues.

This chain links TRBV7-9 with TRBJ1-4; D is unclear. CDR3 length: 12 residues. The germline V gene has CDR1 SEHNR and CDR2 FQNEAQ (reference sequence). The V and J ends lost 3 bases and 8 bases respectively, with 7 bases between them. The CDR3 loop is CASSFNKEKLFF. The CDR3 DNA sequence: TGTGCCAGCAGCTTTAATAAGGAAAAACTGTTTTTT.

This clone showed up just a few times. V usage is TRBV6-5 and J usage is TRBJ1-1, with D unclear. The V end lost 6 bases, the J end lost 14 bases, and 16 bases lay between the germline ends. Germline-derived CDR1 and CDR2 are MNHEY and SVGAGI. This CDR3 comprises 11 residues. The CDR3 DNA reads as TGTGCCAGCAGGACCGGGATCCTTGCGTTCTTT. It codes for CASRTGILAFF.

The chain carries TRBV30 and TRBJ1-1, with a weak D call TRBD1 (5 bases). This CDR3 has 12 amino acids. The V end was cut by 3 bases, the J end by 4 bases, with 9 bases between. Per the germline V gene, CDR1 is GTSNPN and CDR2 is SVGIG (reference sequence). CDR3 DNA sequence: TGTGCCTGGAGGGCAGGGCCCACTGAAGCTTTCTTT. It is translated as CAWRAGPTEAFF. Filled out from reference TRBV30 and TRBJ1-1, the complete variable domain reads SQTIHQWPATLVQPVGSPLSLECTVEGTSNPNLYWYRQAAGRGLQLLFYSVGIGQISSEVPQNLSASRPQDRQFILSSKKLLLSDSGFYLCAWRAGPTEAFFGQGTRLTVV.

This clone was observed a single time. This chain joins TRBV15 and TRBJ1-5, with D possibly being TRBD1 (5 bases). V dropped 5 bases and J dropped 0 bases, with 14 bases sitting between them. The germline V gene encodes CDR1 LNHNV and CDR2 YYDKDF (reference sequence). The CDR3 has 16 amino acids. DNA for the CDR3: TGTGCCACCAGCCAGGGCCCGTTCTATAGCAATCAGCCCCAGCATTTT. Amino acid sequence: CATSQGPFYSNQPQHF.

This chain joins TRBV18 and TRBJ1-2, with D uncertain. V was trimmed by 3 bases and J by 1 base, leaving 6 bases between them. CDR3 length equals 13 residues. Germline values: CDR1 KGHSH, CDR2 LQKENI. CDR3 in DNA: TGTGCCAGCTCACCGGATAATAACTATGGCTACACCTTC. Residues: CASSPDNNYGYTF. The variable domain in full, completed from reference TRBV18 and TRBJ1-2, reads NAGVMQNPRHLVRRRGQEARLRCSPMKGHSHVYWYRQLPEEGLKFMVYLQKENIIDESGMPKERFSAEFPKEGPSILRIQQVVRGDSAAYFCASSPDNNYGYTFGSGTRLTVV.

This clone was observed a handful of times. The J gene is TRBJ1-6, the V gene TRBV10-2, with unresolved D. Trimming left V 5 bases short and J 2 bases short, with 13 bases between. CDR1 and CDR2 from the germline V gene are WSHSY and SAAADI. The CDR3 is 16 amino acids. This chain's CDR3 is CASSPRPGTYNSPLHF. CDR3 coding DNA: TGCGCCAGCAGTCCAAGGCCAGGCACCTATAATTCACCCCTCCACTTT.

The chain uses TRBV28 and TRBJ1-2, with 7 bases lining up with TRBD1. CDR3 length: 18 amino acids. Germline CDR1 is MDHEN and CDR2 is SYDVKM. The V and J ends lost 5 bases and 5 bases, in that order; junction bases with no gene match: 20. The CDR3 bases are TGTGCCAGCAGTGGCCGATGGGGACAGACCACACTGGGATATGGCTACACCTTC. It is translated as CASSGRWGQTTLGYGYTF.

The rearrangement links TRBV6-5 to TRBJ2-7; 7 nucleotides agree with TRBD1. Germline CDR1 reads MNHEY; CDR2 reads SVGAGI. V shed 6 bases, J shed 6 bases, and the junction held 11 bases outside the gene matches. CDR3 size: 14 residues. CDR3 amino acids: CASRPTGAVGEQYF. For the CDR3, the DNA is TGTGCCAGCAGACCCACAGGGGCGGTCGGCGAGCAGTACTTC.

CDR3 in DNA: TGTGCCAGCAGTGAACTAGCGGTCACAGATACGCAGTATTTT. Translation gives CASSELAVTDTQYF. The chain employs TRBV25-1 and TRBJ2-3, with 7 bases matching TRBD2. The CDR3 has 14 residues. Germline V gene sequence: CDR1 MGHDK, CDR2 SYGVNS. V gave up 2 bases and J gave up 2 bases; unmatched junction bases: 1. The variable domain in full, completed from reference TRBV25-1 and TRBJ2-3, reads EADIYQTPRYLVIGTGKKITLECSQTMGHDKMYWYQQDPGMELHLIHYSYGVNSTEKGDLSSESTVSRIRTEHFPLTLESARPSHTSQYLCASSELAVTDTQYFGPGTRLTVL.